Reported below is one T cell receptor (beta chain). Its antigen is not identified. The entry originates in a study of shared clonotypes between healthy human individuals. Study-wide results and limits: Estimated clonotype richness was generally higher in naive than memory subsets.

Produced via immunoSEQ multiplex PCR; TCRdb's table is partial and in-frame only. The profile shows about 2.3 million clones, approximately 95% of them singletons. The CDR3 loop spans 12 amino acids. The germline CDR1 and CDR2 sequences are SEHNR and FQNEAQ (reference sequence). V lost 2 bases to trimming and J lost 6 bases, with 8 bases between them. Sample: naive CD4+ T cells from PBMCs. Noted subset: CD45RA+ positively selected. The chain is built from TRBV7-9 and TRBJ2-7; D is unresolved. The clonotype comes from a man between 18 and 35 years old in good health. Some clones in this sample may be carry-over from other donors' samples. CDR3 loop: CASSLYEVEQYF. CDR3 in DNA: TGTGCCAGCAGCTTATACGAGGTCGAGCAGTACTTC.